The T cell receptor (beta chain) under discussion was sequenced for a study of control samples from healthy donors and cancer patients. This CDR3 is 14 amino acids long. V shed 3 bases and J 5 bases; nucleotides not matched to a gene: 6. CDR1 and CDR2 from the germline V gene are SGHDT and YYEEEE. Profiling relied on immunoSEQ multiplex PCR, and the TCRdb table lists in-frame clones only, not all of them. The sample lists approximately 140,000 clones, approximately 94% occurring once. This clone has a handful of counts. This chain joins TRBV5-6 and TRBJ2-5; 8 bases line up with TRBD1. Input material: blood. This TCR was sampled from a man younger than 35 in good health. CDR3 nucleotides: TGTGCCAGCAGCTCCTCAGGGGGCGTGGAGACCCAGTACTTC. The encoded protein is CASSSSGGVETQYF.